A selection of T cell receptor beta chains follows, all from one sample in a study of blood T cells in healthy people across ages. TCRdb fed the 5' RACE reads into MiXCR, producing one record per CDR3 protein. Altogether fewer than 900,000 distinct CDR3 sequences are present, roughly 47% being singletons, with the ten largest covering about 20%. Material for sequencing was blood. Receptors originate from a woman aged 55-69 years in good health. The CDR3 runs from the conserved cysteine through the conserved F or W. The order of the fields is CDR3 length, clone size, V gene, J gene, D gene, CDR3 DNA, CDR3 protein. The D gene is left open where the match is weak. Rows give clone size only sometimes, using once, few, many, or a class for an expanded clone.

cdr3_length: 16; clone_size: few; v_call: TRBV7-2; j_call: TRBJ2-5; d_call: TRBD2; cdr3_nt: TGTGCCAGCAGCCCCCGCCGACTAGCGGGATCCGAGACCCAGTACTTC; cdr3_aa: CASSPRRLAGSETQYF
cdr3_length: 15; clone_size: NA; v_call: TRBV4-3; j_call: TRBJ2-3; d_call: TRBD2; cdr3_nt: TGCGCCAGCAGCCAGGGGACTAGCGCCCCAGATACGCAGTATTTT; cdr3_aa: CASSQGTSAPDTQYF
cdr3_length: 15; clone_size: NA; v_call: TRBV7-8; j_call: TRBJ2-7; d_call: TRBD2; cdr3_nt: TGTGCCAGCAGCTGGGGGTGGACTAGCGAGAACGAGCAGTACTTC; cdr3_aa: CASSWGWTSENEQYF
cdr3_length: 14; clone_size: NA; v_call: TRBV27; j_call: TRBJ1-2; d_call: NA; cdr3_nt: TGTGCCAGCAGTGTACAGGGAGCTAACTATGGCTACACCTTC; cdr3_aa: CASSVQGANYGYTF
cdr3_length: 15; clone_size: many; v_call: TRBV10-3; j_call: TRBJ2-5; d_call: TRBD2; cdr3_nt: TGTGCCATCAGTGAGAGGACTAGACCCCAAGAGACCCAGTACTTC; cdr3_aa: CAISERTRPQETQYF
cdr3_length: 15; clone_size: NA; v_call: TRBV12-3/TRBV12-4; j_call: TRBJ2-3; d_call: NA; cdr3_nt: TGTGCCAGCAGCCCCAGGGGCACTAGCACAGATACGCAGTATTTT; cdr3_aa: CASSPRGTSTDTQYF
cdr3_length: 16; clone_size: NA; v_call: TRBV7-2; j_call: TRBJ1-5; d_call: NA; cdr3_nt: TGTGCCAGCAGCTTAGGGGCGACACGGAGCAATCAGCCCCAGCATTTT; cdr3_aa: CASSLGATRSNQPQHF
cdr3_length: 19; clone_size: NA; v_call: TRBV4-3; j_call: TRBJ2-7; d_call: TRBD2; cdr3_nt: TGCGCCAGCAGCCAAGAATCAAGCGGGAGAATCTTGGTCTACAATGAGCAGTACTTC; cdr3_aa: CASSQESSGRILVYNEQYF
cdr3_length: 15; clone_size: NA; v_call: TRBV30; j_call: TRBJ1-2; d_call: TRBD1; cdr3_nt: TGTGCCTGGAGTGCCCCGGGACAGGGAGACTATGGCTACACCTTC; cdr3_aa: CAWSAPGQGDYGYTF
cdr3_length: 16; clone_size: NA; v_call: TRBV6-5; j_call: TRBJ2-1; d_call: TRBD2; cdr3_nt: TGTGCCAGCAGTTACACCATAGCGGGAGTGAGCAATGAGCAGTTCTTC; cdr3_aa: CASSYTIAGVSNEQFF
cdr3_length: 12; clone_size: many; v_call: TRBV29-1; j_call: TRBJ2-7; d_call: NA; cdr3_nt: TGCAGCGTTGGACCGACGGGTTACGAACAGTACTTC; cdr3_aa: CSVGPTGYEQYF
cdr3_length: 13; clone_size: NA; v_call: TRBV28; j_call: TRBJ2-7; d_call: NA; cdr3_nt: TGTGCCAGCAGTTTGGACCCGGGCTACGAGCAGTACTTC; cdr3_aa: CASSLDPGYEQYF
cdr3_length: 14; clone_size: NA; v_call: TRBV3-1; j_call: TRBJ2-7; d_call: NA; cdr3_nt: TGTGCCAGCAGCCAAAGCTCCGCGGCCTACGAGCAGTACTTC; cdr3_aa: CASSQSSAAYEQYF
cdr3_length: 14; clone_size: few; v_call: TRBV5-1; j_call: TRBJ2-1; d_call: NA; cdr3_nt: TGCGCCAGCAGCCCGCGGGACTTTATTAATGAGCAGTTCTTC; cdr3_aa: CASSPRDFINEQFF
cdr3_length: 14; clone_size: few; v_call: TRBV29-1; j_call: TRBJ1-1; d_call: NA; cdr3_nt: TGCAGCGTTTCACCCCCAGGGATCTGGGCTGAAGCTTTCTTT; cdr3_aa: CSVSPPGIWAEAFF
cdr3_length: 16; clone_size: NA; v_call: TRBV13; j_call: TRBJ2-3; d_call: TRBD1; cdr3_nt: TGTGCCAGCAGCATCGACAGGGTTACCAGCACAGATACGCAGTATTTT; cdr3_aa: CASSIDRVTSTDTQYF
cdr3_length: 15; clone_size: NA; v_call: TRBV6-2/TRBV6-3; j_call: TRBJ1-2; d_call: TRBD1; cdr3_nt: TGTGCCAGCAGTTACCCGGGACAGGGTCACGATGGCTACACCTTC; cdr3_aa: CASSYPGQGHDGYTF
cdr3_length: 16; clone_size: NA; v_call: TRBV11-1; j_call: TRBJ2-7; d_call: NA; cdr3_nt: TGTGCCAGCAGCCGCCAGAGCCTAGAGATGTTTCGCGAGCAGTACTTC; cdr3_aa: CASSRQSLEMFREQYF
cdr3_length: 18; clone_size: NA; v_call: TRBV21-1; j_call: TRBJ2-5; d_call: NA; cdr3_nt: TGTGCCAGCAGTACTCCCGGGACAGGTACTCTCAACCAAGAGACCCAGTACTTC; cdr3_aa: CASSTPGTGTLNQETQYF
cdr3_length: 15; clone_size: NA; v_call: TRBV12-3/TRBV12-4; j_call: TRBJ2-3; d_call: TRBD1; cdr3_nt: TGTGCCAGCACCCCCGGGACAGGGGCCCCAGATACGCAGTATTTT; cdr3_aa: CASTPGTGAPDTQYF
cdr3_length: 14; clone_size: few; v_call: TRBV7-9; j_call: TRBJ1-6; d_call: TRBD1; cdr3_nt: TGTGCCAGCTACCCGACAGGGGGAAATTCACCCCTCCACTTT; cdr3_aa: CASYPTGGNSPLHF
cdr3_length: 15; clone_size: NA; v_call: TRBV3-1; j_call: TRBJ2-7; d_call: NA; cdr3_nt: TGTGCCAGCAGCCAACCCGGGACACCTAGGTACGAGCAGTACTTC; cdr3_aa: CASSQPGTPRYEQYF
cdr3_length: 14; clone_size: NA; v_call: TRBV24-1; j_call: TRBJ1-4; d_call: NA; cdr3_nt: TGTGCCACCAGTGAGCCGGCCTCGGGTGAAAAACTGTTTTTT; cdr3_aa: CATSEPASGEKLFF
cdr3_length: 15; clone_size: NA; v_call: TRBV6-6; j_call: TRBJ1-5; d_call: TRBD1; cdr3_nt: TGTGCCAGCAGGGAACAGGGGGAGACCTATCAGCCCCAGCATTTT; cdr3_aa: CASREQGETYQPQHF
cdr3_length: 14; clone_size: NA; v_call: TRBV3-1; j_call: TRBJ2-1; d_call: NA; cdr3_nt: TGTGCCAGCAGCGAGGACTATACTGTCAATGAGCAGTTCTTC; cdr3_aa: CASSEDYTVNEQFF
cdr3_length: 15; clone_size: few; v_call: TRBV18; j_call: TRBJ2-2; d_call: NA; cdr3_nt: TGTGCCAGCTCACGAGGGACGGGTAACACCGGGGAGCTGTTTTTT; cdr3_aa: CASSRGTGNTGELFF
cdr3_length: 13; clone_size: many; v_call: TRBV10-3; j_call: TRBJ2-5; d_call: NA; cdr3_nt: TGTGCCATCAGTTCCGGGATGCAAGAGACCCAGTACTTC; cdr3_aa: CAISSGMQETQYF
cdr3_length: 11; clone_size: few; v_call: TRBV2; j_call: TRBJ2-2; d_call: NA; cdr3_nt: TGTGCCAGCAGGGGGACCGGGGAGCTGTTTTTT; cdr3_aa: CASRGTGELFF
cdr3_length: 15; clone_size: NA; v_call: TRBV3-1; j_call: TRBJ2-5; d_call: NA; cdr3_nt: TGTGCCAGCAGCCAAGAGCAGGCCTTTCAAGAGACCCAGTACTTC; cdr3_aa: CASSQEQAFQETQYF
cdr3_length: 19; clone_size: NA; v_call: TRBV7-8; j_call: TRBJ2-1; d_call: TRBD1; cdr3_nt: TGTGCCAGCAGCTCGGTACGCTGGACAGGTCGACCGGGGTACAATGAGCAGTTCTTC; cdr3_aa: CASSSVRWTGRPGYNEQFF
cdr3_length: 15; clone_size: few; v_call: TRBV11-1; j_call: TRBJ2-1; d_call: TRBD2; cdr3_nt: TGTGCCAGCAGCTCCGCGGGAGGGCCAGGAAATGAGCAGTTCTTC; cdr3_aa: CASSSAGGPGNEQFF
cdr3_length: 16; clone_size: many; v_call: TRBV20-1; j_call: TRBJ2-2; d_call: NA; cdr3_nt: TGCAGTGCTAGGAAATGGGGGCAGGCGAACACCGGGGAGCTGTTTTTT; cdr3_aa: CSARKWGQANTGELFF
cdr3_length: 12; clone_size: NA; v_call: TRBV13; j_call: TRBJ2-3; d_call: NA; cdr3_nt: TGTGCCAGCAGCTTTCAGGATAATACGCAGTATTTT; cdr3_aa: CASSFQDNTQYF
cdr3_length: 18; clone_size: few; v_call: TRBV27; j_call: TRBJ2-3; d_call: TRBD1; cdr3_nt: TGTGCCAGCAGGGTAGGGGACAGGGTGCCGACTAGCACAGATACGCAGTATTTT; cdr3_aa: CASRVGDRVPTSTDTQYF
cdr3_length: 16; clone_size: NA; v_call: TRBV20-1; j_call: TRBJ2-1; d_call: TRBD1; cdr3_nt: TGCAGTGCGGAAGTAACCGGGACAGGGCTCTACAATGAGCAGTTCTTC; cdr3_aa: CSAEVTGTGLYNEQFF
cdr3_length: 15; clone_size: few; v_call: TRBV6-2/TRBV6-3; j_call: TRBJ1-1; d_call: TRBD1; cdr3_nt: TGTGCCAGCAGTCGAAGAACAGGGGTTGGGACTGAAGCTTTCTTT; cdr3_aa: CASSRRTGVGTEAFF
cdr3_length: 11; clone_size: once; v_call: TRBV12-3/TRBV12-4; j_call: TRBJ2-3; d_call: NA; cdr3_nt: TGTGCCAACAGTTTAGAAGATACGCAGTATTTT; cdr3_aa: CANSLEDTQYF
cdr3_length: 14; clone_size: few; v_call: TRBV10-3; j_call: TRBJ2-3; d_call: NA; cdr3_nt: TGTGCCATCAGTGTGGATGGGGGCCAGGATACGCAGTATTTT; cdr3_aa: CAISVDGGQDTQYF
cdr3_length: 14; clone_size: many; v_call: TRBV15; j_call: TRBJ2-7; d_call: NA; cdr3_nt: TGTGCCACCAGCAGAGGACAGGACTACTACGAGCAGTACTTC; cdr3_aa: CATSRGQDYYEQYF
cdr3_length: 15; clone_size: NA; v_call: TRBV18; j_call: TRBJ2-1; d_call: TRBD2; cdr3_nt: TGTGCCAGCTCACGCGTAGCGGGTCCCTACAATGAGCAGTTCTTC; cdr3_aa: CASSRVAGPYNEQFF
cdr3_length: 14; clone_size: NA; v_call: TRBV12-3/TRBV12-4; j_call: TRBJ2-7; d_call: TRBD1; cdr3_nt: TGTGCCAGCAGTCCACGGACAGGCATCTACGAGCAGTACTTC; cdr3_aa: CASSPRTGIYEQYF
cdr3_length: 20; clone_size: few; v_call: TRBV9; j_call: TRBJ2-3; d_call: TRBD2; cdr3_nt: TGTGCCAGCAGCGTAGCTTCCGGCGGCGGGGTTGTAGGGAGGGGAGATACGCAGTATTTT; cdr3_aa: CASSVASGGGVVGRGDTQYF
cdr3_length: 16; clone_size: many; v_call: TRBV24-1; j_call: TRBJ2-1; d_call: NA; cdr3_nt: TGTGCCACCAGTGATCAGGACTCGCTGATCCACAATGAGCAGTTCTTC; cdr3_aa: CATSDQDSLIHNEQFF
cdr3_length: 14; clone_size: few; v_call: TRBV15; j_call: TRBJ2-7; d_call: NA; cdr3_nt: TGTGCCACCAGCAGTATGGACTCAAGATCCGAGCAGTACTTC; cdr3_aa: CATSSMDSRSEQYF
cdr3_length: 15; clone_size: NA; v_call: TRBV7-2; j_call: TRBJ2-1; d_call: NA; cdr3_nt: TGTGCCAGCAGCCCTCCCGTCCGGTCCTACAATGAGCAGTTCTTC; cdr3_aa: CASSPPVRSYNEQFF